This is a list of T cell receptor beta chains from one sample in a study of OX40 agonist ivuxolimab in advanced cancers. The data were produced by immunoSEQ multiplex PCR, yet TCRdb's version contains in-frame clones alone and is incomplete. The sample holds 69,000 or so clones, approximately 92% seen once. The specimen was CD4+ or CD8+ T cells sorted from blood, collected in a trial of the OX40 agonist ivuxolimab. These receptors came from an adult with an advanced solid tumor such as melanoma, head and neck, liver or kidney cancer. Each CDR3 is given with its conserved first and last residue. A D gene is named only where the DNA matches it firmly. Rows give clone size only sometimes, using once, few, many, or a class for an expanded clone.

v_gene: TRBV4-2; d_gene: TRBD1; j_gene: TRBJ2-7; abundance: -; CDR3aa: CASSQESQGVMYEQYF; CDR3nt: TGTGCCAGCAGCCAAGAAAGTCAGGGGGTGATGTACGAGCAGTACTTC
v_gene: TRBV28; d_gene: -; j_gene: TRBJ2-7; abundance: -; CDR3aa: CATRKDGSYEQYF; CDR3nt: TGTGCCACCAGAAAGGACGGGTCCTACGAGCAGTACTTC
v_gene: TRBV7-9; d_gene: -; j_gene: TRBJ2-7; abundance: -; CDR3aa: CASSFNRDSSYEQYF; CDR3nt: TGTGCCAGCAGCTTTAACCGGGACTCCTCCTACGAGCAGTACTTC
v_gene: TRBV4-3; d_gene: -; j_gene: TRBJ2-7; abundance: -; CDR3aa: CASSQAFPGLSANEQYF; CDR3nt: TGCGCCAGCAGCCAAGCCTTCCCGGGACTGAGCGCGAACGAGCAGTACTTC
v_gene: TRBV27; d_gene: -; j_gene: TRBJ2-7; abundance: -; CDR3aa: CASSLSRESAYEQYF; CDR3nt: TGTGCCAGCAGTTTAAGTAGAGAAAGTGCCTACGAGCAGTACTTC
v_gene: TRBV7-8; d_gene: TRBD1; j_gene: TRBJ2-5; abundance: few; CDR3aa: CASSLRQGPAETQYF; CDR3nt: TGTGCCAGCAGCCTTCGACAGGGACCGGCAGAGACCCAGTACTTC
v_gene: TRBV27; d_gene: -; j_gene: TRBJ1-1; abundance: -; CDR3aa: CASSSIINRPTFGTEAFF; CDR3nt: TGTGCCAGCAGTAGTATAATTAATCGGCCGACCTTTGGCACTGAAGCTTTCTTT
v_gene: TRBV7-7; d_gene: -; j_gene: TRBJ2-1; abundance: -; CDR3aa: CASSLALTVDPFNNEQFF; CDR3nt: TGTGCTAGCAGCTTAGCGCTGACCGTAGACCCATTCAACAATGAGCAGTTCTTC
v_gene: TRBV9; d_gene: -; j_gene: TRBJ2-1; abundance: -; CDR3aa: CASSVERQAEQFF; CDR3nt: TGTGCCAGCAGCGTAGAGCGACAGGCTGAGCAGTTCTTC
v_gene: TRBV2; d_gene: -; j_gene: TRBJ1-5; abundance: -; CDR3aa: CASTGGFSNQPQHF; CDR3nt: TGTGCCAGCACGGGGGGGTTTAGCAATCAGCCCCAGCATTTT
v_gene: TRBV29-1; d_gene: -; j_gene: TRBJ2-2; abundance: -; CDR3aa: CSVGHSDANTGELFF; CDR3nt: TGCAGCGTGGGACATTCAGATGCGAACACCGGGGAGCTGTTTTTT
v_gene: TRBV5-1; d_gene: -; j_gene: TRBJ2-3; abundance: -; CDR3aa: CASSFRGRNTDTQYF; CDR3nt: TGCGCCAGCAGCTTCAGGGGTCGGAACACAGATACGCAGTATTTT
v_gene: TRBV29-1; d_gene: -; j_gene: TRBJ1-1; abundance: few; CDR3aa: CSVELGDTEAFF; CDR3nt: TGCAGCGTTGAATTGGGAGACACTGAAGCTTTCTTT
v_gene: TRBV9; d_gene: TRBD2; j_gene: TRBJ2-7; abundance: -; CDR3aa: CASSPTSAYEQYF; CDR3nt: TGTGCCAGCAGCCCCACTAGCGCCTACGAGCAGTACTTC
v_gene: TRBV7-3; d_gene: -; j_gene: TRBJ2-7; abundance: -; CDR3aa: CASSLIGQGDEQYF; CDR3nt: TGTGCCAGCAGCTTAATTGGGCAGGGCGACGAGCAGTACTTC
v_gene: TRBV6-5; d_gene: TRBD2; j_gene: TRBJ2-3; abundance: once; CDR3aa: CASRPTSGITDTQYF; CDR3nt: TGTGCCAGCAGGCCGACTAGCGGGATCACAGATACGCAGTATTTT
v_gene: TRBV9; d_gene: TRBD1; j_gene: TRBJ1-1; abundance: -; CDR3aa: CASSEGAKPMNTEAFF; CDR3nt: TGTGCCAGCAGCGAGGGGGCAAAACCTATGAACACTGAAGCTTTCTTT
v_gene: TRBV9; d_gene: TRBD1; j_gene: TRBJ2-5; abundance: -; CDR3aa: CASSGRDSVQETQYF; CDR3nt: TGTGCCAGCAGCGGCAGGGACAGCGTTCAAGAGACCCAGTACTTC
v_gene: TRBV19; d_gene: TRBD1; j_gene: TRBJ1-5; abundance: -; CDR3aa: CASNFPGTGNQPQHF; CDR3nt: TGTGCCAGTAACTTCCCCGGGACAGGTAACCAGCCCCAGCATTTT
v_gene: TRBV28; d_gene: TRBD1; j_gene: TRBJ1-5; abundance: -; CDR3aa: CASSLDRARNQPQHF; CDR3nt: TGTGCCAGCAGTTTGGACAGGGCTCGGAATCAGCCCCAGCATTTT
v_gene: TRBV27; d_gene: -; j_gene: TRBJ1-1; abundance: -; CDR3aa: CASSLIMGGVFTEAFF; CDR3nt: TGTGCCAGCAGTCTCATCATGGGGGGCGTTTTCACTGAAGCTTTCTTT
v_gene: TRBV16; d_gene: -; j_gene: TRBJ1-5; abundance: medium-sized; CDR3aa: CASSLSGYSNQPQHF; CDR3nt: TGTGCCAGCAGCCTTTCGGGTTATAGCAATCAGCCCCAGCATTTT
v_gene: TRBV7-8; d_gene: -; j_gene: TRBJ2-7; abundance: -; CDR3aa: CASSPLTQLVSHPYEQYF; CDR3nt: TGTGCCAGCAGCCCTCTGACTCAACTGGTTTCTCATCCCTACGAGCAGTACTTC
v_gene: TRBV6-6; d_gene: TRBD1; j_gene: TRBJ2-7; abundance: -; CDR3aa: CASSLTGDEQYF; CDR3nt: TGTGCCAGCAGTTTAACAGGGGACGAGCAGTACTTC
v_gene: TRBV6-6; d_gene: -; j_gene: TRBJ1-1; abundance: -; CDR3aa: CASRQPPNTEAFF; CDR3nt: TGTGCCAGCAGACAACCCCCGAACACTGAAGCTTTCTTT
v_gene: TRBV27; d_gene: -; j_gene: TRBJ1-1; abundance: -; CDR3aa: CASSLGGSGTEAFF; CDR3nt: TGTGCCAGCAGTTTAGGGGGAAGTGGGACTGAAGCTTTCTTT
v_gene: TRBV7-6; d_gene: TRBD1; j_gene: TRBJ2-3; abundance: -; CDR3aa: CASSLWDRAIDTQYF; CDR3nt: TGTGCCAGCAGCTTATGGGACAGGGCTATAGATACGCAGTATTTT
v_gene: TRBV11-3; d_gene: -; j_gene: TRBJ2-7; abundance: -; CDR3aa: CASSPDSSSYEQYF; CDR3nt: TGTGCCAGCAGCCCGGACAGTTCGAGCTACGAGCAGTACTTC
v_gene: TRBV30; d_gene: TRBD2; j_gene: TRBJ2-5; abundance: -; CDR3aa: CAWSFTSGKETQYF; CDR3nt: TGTGCCTGGAGTTTCACTAGCGGAAAAGAGACCCAGTACTTC
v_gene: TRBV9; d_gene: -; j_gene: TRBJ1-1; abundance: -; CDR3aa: CASSVEGGFTEAFF; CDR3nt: TGTGCCAGCAGCGTAGAAGGCGGATTCACTGAAGCTTTCTTT
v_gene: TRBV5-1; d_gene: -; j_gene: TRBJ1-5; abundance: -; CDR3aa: CASSFWSGEQPQHF; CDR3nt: TGCGCCAGCAGCTTTTGGTCAGGGGAACAGCCCCAGCATTTT
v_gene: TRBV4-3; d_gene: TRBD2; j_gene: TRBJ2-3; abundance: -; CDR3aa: CASSRGLAGVGTDTQYF; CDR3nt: TGCGCCAGCAGCCGAGGACTAGCGGGAGTCGGCACAGATACGCAGTATTTT
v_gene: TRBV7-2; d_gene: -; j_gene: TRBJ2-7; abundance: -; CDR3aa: CASTIWEGGAHYYEQYF; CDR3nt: TGTGCCAGCACCATCTGGGAGGGGGGGGCCCACTACTACGAGCAGTACTTC
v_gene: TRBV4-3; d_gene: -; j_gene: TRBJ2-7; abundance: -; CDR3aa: CASSQDRGGAYEQYF; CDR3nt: TGCGCCAGCAGCCAAGATAGAGGGGGGGCCTACGAGCAGTACTTC
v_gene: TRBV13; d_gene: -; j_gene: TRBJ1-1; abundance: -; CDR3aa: CASSSPGDMNTEAFF; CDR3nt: TGTGCCAGCAGCTCTCCAGGGGACATGAACACTGAAGCTTTCTTT
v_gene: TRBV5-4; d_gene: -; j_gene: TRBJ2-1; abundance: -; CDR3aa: CASSLERYDEQFF; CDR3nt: TGTGCCAGCAGCTTAGAACGCTATGATGAGCAGTTCTTC
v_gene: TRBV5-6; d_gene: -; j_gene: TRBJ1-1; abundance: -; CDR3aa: CASSFLATEAFF; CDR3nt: TGTGCCAGCAGCTTTTTGGCGACTGAAGCTTTCTTT
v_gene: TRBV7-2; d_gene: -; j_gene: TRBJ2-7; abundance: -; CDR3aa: CASSLEGGFSGGEQYF; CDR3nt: TGTGCCAGCAGCTTAGAGGGGGGCTTTTCTGGCGGCGAGCAGTACTTC
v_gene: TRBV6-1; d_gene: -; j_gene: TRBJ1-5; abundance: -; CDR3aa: CASSVSGTPGNQPQHF; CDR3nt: TGTGCCAGCAGTGTTTCCGGGACACCCGGAAATCAGCCCCAGCATTTT
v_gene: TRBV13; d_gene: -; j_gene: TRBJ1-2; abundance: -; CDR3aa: CASSFQGDYGYTF; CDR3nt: TGTGCCAGCAGCTTTCAGGGCGACTATGGCTACACCTTC
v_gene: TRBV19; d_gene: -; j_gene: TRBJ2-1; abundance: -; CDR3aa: CASSMGSYNEQFF; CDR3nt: TGTGCCAGTAGTATGGGAAGCTACAATGAGCAGTTCTTC
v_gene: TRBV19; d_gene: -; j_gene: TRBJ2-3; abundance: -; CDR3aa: CASMGAGTDTQYF; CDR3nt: TGTGCCAGTATGGGGGCAGGCACAGATACGCAGTATTTT
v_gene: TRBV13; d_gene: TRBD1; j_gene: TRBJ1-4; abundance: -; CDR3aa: CASSSGQGREKLFF; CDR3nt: TGTGCCAGCAGCTCCGGACAGGGCAGGGAAAAACTGTTTTTT
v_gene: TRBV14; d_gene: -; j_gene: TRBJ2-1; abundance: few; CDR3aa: CASSQDTYNEQFF; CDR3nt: TGTGCCAGCAGCCAGGACACTTACAATGAGCAGTTCTTC
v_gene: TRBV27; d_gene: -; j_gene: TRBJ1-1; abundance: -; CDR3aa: CASSSLGSTEAFF; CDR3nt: TGTGCCAGCAGTTCCCTGGGAAGTACTGAAGCTTTCTTT
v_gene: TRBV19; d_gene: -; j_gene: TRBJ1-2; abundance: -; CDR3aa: CASSNDNLDYGYTF; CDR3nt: TGTGCCAGTAGTAACGACAATTTGGACTATGGCTACACCTTC
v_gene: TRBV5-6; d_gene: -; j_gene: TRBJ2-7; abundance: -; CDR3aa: CASSFTGYEQYF; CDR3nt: TGTGCCAGCAGCTTTACAGGTTACGAGCAGTACTTC
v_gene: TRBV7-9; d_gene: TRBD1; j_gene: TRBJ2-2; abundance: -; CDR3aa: CASSPRDRGWTGELFF; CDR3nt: TGTGCCAGCAGCCCCCGGGACAGGGGATGGACCGGGGAGCTGTTTTTT
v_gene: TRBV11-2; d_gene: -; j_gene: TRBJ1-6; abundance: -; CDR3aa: CASSLFFLNNSPLHF; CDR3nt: TGTGCCAGCAGCTTATTTTTCCTAAATAATTCACCCCTCCACTTT
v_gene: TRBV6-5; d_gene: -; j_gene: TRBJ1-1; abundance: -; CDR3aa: CASNSPGQGIIGAFF; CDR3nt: TGTGCCAGCAATTCACCCGGGCAGGGAATTATCGGAGCTTTCTTT
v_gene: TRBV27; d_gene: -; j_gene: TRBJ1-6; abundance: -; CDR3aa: CASRSLENSYNSPLHF; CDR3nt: TGTGCCAGCAGGAGTTTGGAGAATTCCTATAATTCACCCCTCCACTTT
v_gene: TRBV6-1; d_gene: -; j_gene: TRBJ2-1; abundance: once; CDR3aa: CASSVNEGGSSYNEQFF; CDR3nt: TGTGCCAGCAGTGTGAATGAGGGAGGCAGCTCCTACAATGAGCAGTTCTTC
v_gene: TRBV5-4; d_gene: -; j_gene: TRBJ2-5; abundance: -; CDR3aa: CASRVQGQETQYF; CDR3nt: TGTGCCAGCAGGGTTCAGGGGCAAGAGACCCAGTACTTC
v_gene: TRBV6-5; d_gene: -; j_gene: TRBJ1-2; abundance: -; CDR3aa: CASSSALGDTF; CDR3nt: TGTGCCAGCAGCTCAGCGCTTGGCGACACCTTC
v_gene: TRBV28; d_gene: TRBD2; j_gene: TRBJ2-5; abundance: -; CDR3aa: CASGRTSGQETQYF; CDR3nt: TGTGCCAGCGGCCGGACTAGCGGACAAGAGACCCAGTACTTC
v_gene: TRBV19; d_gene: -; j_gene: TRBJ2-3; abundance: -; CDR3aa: CASSIFTVQDTQYF; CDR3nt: TGTGCCAGTAGTATTTTTACAGTTCAAGATACGCAGTATTTT
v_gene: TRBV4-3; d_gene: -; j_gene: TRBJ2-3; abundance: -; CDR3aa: CASSQDRWGRRDTQYF; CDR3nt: TGCGCCAGCAGCCAAGATAGGTGGGGGAGGAGAGATACGCAGTATTTT
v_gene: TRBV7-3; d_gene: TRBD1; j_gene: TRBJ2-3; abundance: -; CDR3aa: CASSFPATGTGRSDTQYF; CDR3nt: TGTGCCAGCAGCTTTCCGGCGACCGGGACAGGGCGGTCGGATACGCAGTATTTT